This T cell receptor (beta chain) was obtained from a study of cytomegalovirus exposure and HLA in healthy donors. Study-level findings and limits: Later analysis demonstrated an association between a missense DCLRE1C variant and TCR beta V- and J-gene trimming. Owing to their indistinguishability, certain V segments, notably TRBV6-2 and TRBV6-3, were excluded. Follow-up analysis found HLA locus-dependent TCR association rates, highest for DRB1 and lowest for HLA-C.

Remarks on this clone: Antigen specificity is unknown.

The PCR made use of 60 Vbeta and 13 Jbeta primers. Profiling relied on immunoSEQ multiplex PCR, and the TCRdb table lists in-frame clones only, not all of them. The data include 150,000 to 200,000 clones; the top ten clones carry around 0.79%. The germline CDR1 and CDR2 sequences are KGHSH and LQKENI. CDR3 size: 17 residues. The V end was cut by 0 bases, the J end by 0 bases, with 12 bases between. The receptor was derived from a woman aged 18-35 years in good health and CMV-seropositive. The source material was PBMCs. V usage is TRBV18 and J usage is TRBJ1-3; maybe TRBD1 (6 bases). The DNA of the CDR3 is TGTGCCAGCTCACCACCGACAGGATTAAGCTCTGGAAACACCATATATTTT. Encoded protein: CASSPPTGLSSGNTIYF. Full variable domain (outside the CDR3, taken from reference TRBV18 and TRBJ1-3): NAGVMQNPRHLVRRRGQEARLRCSPMKGHSHVYWYRQLPEEGLKFMVYLQKENIIDESGMPKERFSAEFPKEGPSILRIQQVVRGDSAAYFCASSPPTGLSSGNTIYFGEGSWLTVV.